The present entry profiles one T cell receptor beta chain with its context. As the CDR3 is not closed by the conserved phenylalanine or tryptophan, this likely results from a read error. The DNA is left out, because the CDR3 cannot be placed on it with certainty; the CDR3 is given as TCRdb lists it. The source of the sample is a study of CD8+CD57+ T cells in acquired aplastic anemia. According to the study, genomic DNA was the template for TCR beta VDJ and CDR3 profiling. MiXCR, run by TCRdb on the reads, gives a single entry per CDR3 protein. The sample contains fewer than 250,000 distinct CDR3 sequences, around 50% of which appear only once. This TCR was recovered from a human donor in good health, serving as a control. The sequencing sample was made of sorted CD4+, CD8+, or CD8+CD57+ T cells (not recorded which) from PBMCs.

This CDR3 reads CATSDPGTSG. The V call is TRBV24-1, the J call TRBJ1-1. CDR1 and CDR2 (germline): KGHDR, SFDVKD. Including both end residues, the CDR3 is 10 amino acids long.